The next 25 T cell receptor beta chains were all read from a single sample in a study of T cells after posttransplantation cyclophosphamide. Clones were read by immunoSEQ multiplex PCR, and TCRdb kept only the in-frame ones, dropping some. The table includes approximately 52,000 clones, about 86% detected once. The sample taken for sequencing was PBMCs. The receptors originated from a man under 40 with a blood cancer, CMV-positive, and with a related stem cell donor.

This chain connects TRBV27 to TRBJ2-4, with a possible D match to TRBD2 (6 bases). Germline CDR1 reads MNHEY; CDR2 reads SMNVEV (reference sequence). Trimming shortened V by 10 bases and J by 4 bases, and 20 bases separated the two germline ends. The CDR3 is 15 amino acids. For the CDR3, the DNA is TGTGCCACATCCTTCGTCGGGGGAAAAAAAAACATTCAGTACTTC. It translates to CATSFVGGKKNIQYF.

This chain uses TRBV19 with TRBJ1-5; weak D call: TRBD1 (5 bases). Looked up from germline, CDR1 is LNHDA and CDR2 is SQIVND (reference sequence). The length of the CDR3 is 14 residues. V was shortened by 3 bases and J by 7 bases, with 13 bases between the two germline ends. The CDR3 DNA sequence: TGTGCCAGTAGTATCGGGCCAGGGTGGCAGCCCCAGCATTTT. This translates into CASSIGPGWQPQHF.

The V and J genes are TRBV6-5 and TRBJ2-7; perhaps TRBD2 as D (7 bases). This CDR3 is 15 amino acids long. The germline V gene has CDR1 MNHEY and CDR2 SVGAGI. V was clipped by 2 bases and J by 1 base, with 12 bases between them. The CDR3 reads CASSYQGRASYEQYF. The CDR3 DNA reads as TGTGCCAGCAGTTACCAGGGGAGGGCGTCCTACGAGCAGTACTTC.

This clone occurred once. This sequence joins TRBV2 and TRBJ2-2, with 11 bases matching TRBD2. Germline trimming cut 5 bases from V and 5 bases from J; bases unmatched to any gene: 1. This CDR3 contains 14 residues. CDR1 is SNHLY and CDR2 is FYNNEI in the germline V gene. DNA of the CDR3: TGTGCCAGCAGTCGACTAGCGGGAACCGGGGAGCTGTTTTTT. Its translation: CASSRLAGTGELFF.

The rearrangement joins TRBV11-2 to TRBJ2-1; 9 nucleotides align to TRBD1. Germline V gene lookup returns CDR1 SGHAT and CDR2 FQNNGV. V shed 8 bases and J 5 bases; nucleotides not matched to a gene: 16. The CDR3 totals 17 residues. The CDR3 DNA reads TGTGCCAGCGGAAATCTGGTTACGAGACAGGGGGACAATGAGCAGTTCTTC. Protein product: CASGNLVTRQGDNEQFF.

This clone was seen a few times. V gene TRBV11-3 combines with J gene TRBJ2-3; TRBD2 aligns across 7 bases. Germline V gene sequence: CDR1 SGHNT, CDR2 YENEEA. This CDR3 spans 15 amino acids. J was trimmed by 0 bases and V by 4 bases; bases with no gene match: 4. CDR3 sequence: CASSSYSGSTDTQYF. The CDR3 region has the DNA TGTGCCAGCAGCTCCTATAGCGGGAGCACAGATACGCAGTATTTT.

The rearrangement joins TRBV19 to TRBJ2-3; TRBD2 aligns across 8 bases. CDR3 length equals 16 residues. The junction had 9 bases not matched to a gene; V was cut back by 5 bases and J by 2 bases. Germline loops: CDR1 LNHDA, CDR2 SQIVND (reference sequence). The CDR3 region is CASSRQLAVNTDTQYF. CDR3 bases: TGTGCCAGTAGTCGGCAACTAGCGGTTAACACAGATACGCAGTATTTT.

The rearrangement uses TRBV18 and TRBJ2-7; D perhaps matches TRBD1 (6 bases). CDR3 length: 13 amino acids. Between the trimmed V and J ends, which lost 5 bases and 4 bases, there was a span of 12 bases. Germline V gives CDR1 KGHSH, CDR2 LQKENI. CDR3 bases: TGTGCCAGCTCAACAGGGCTTGGGTACGAGCAGTACTTC. This codes for CASSTGLGYEQYF.

The rearrangement uses TRBV28 and TRBJ1-3; D gene unclear. The ends were cut back, 5 bases at V and 0 bases at J, with 20 bases in the middle. This CDR3 has 18 residues. Germline V gene data show CDR1 as MDHEN and CDR2 as SYDVKM. CDR3 in DNA: TGTGCCAGCAGTCCGGCCGGGAGGCCAACCTCCTCTGGAAACACCATATATTTT. Amino acids: CASSPAGRPTSSGNTIYF. The complete variable domain, with remaining parts taken from reference TRBV28 and TRBJ1-3, reads DVKVTQSSRYLVKRTGEKVFLECVQDMDHENMFWYRQDPGLGLRLIYFSYDVKMKEKGDIPEGYSVSREKKERFSLILESASTNQTSMYLCASSPAGRPTSSGNTIYFGEGSWLTVV.

The V call is TRBV7-2, the J call TRBJ2-7; D unresolved. CDR1 and CDR2 from the germline V gene are SGHTA and FQGNSA. V was cut by 4 bases and J by 2 bases, with 12 bases left in between. This CDR3 has 14 amino acids. The CDR3 protein is CASSSSRPPYEQYF. The CDR3 DNA follows: TGTGCCAGCAGCTCGAGCCGTCCGCCCTACGAGCAGTACTTC.

V is TRBV5-1 and J is TRBJ2-7; D might be TRBD1 (5 bases). Germline CDR1 reads SGHRS; CDR2 reads YFSETQ. Trimming took 0 bases from V and 4 from J, leaving 8 bases between them. CDR3 length: 13 residues. The CDR3, as DNA: TGCGCCAGCAGCTTGGGGCCAGGGTACGAGCAGTACTTC. This sequence encodes CASSLGPGYEQYF. Full variable domain (rest looked up from reference TRBV5-1 and TRBJ2-7): KAGVTQTPRYLIKTRGQQVTLSCSPISGHRSVSWYQQTPGQGLQFLFEYFSETQRNKGNFPGRFSGRQFSNSRSEMNVSTLELGDSALYLCASSLGPGYEQYFGPGTRLTVT.

This clone was observed a single time. J is TRBJ1-2 and V is TRBV6-1, with 9 nucleotides matching TRBD1. Trimming cost V 5 bases and J 7 bases; bases outside gene matches: 5. Looked up from germline, CDR1 is MNHNS and CDR2 is SASEGT. The CDR3 covers 13 residues. Here the CDR3 DNA reads TGTGCCAGCAGTATCGGGACAGGGAGTGGCTACACCTTC. Translation: CASSIGTGSGYTF.

The genes are TRBV12-5 and TRBJ2-3; no definite D call. This CDR3 region has 14 residues. V was clipped by 1 base and J by 2 bases, with 7 bases between them. CDR1 is LGHNT and CDR2 is FRNRAP in the germline V gene. The CDR3: CASGLGHNTDTQYF. CDR3 sequence (DNA): TGTGCTAGTGGTTTGGGCCACAACACAGATACGCAGTATTTT.

The V call is TRBV28, the J call TRBJ2-6; TRBD1 is a possible D gene (5 bases). CDR3 length: 14 amino acids. V was cut by 10 bases and J by 0 bases, with 10 bases left in between. Germline V gives CDR1 MDHEN, CDR2 SYDVKM. CDR3 region: CATQTVSGANVLTF. The CDR3, as DNA: TGTGCCACTCAGACAGTCTCTGGGGCCAACGTCCTGACTTTC.

The chain has TRBV7-8 and TRBJ2-3; D gene unclear. The CDR3 extends over 14 amino acids. Between the trimmed V and J ends, which lost 2 bases and 8 bases, there was a span of 14 bases. Germline V gives CDR1 SGHVS, CDR2 FQNEAQ. This chain's CDR3 is CASSLIQYGSTQYF. The CDR3 nucleotides read TGTGCCAGCAGCTTAATACAGTATGGAAGTACGCAGTATTTT.

This chain uses TRBV5-4 with TRBJ1-2; 7 bases fit TRBD1. J lost 6 bases, V lost 3 bases, and 2 bases had no gene match. CDR3 length: 12 residues. Germline V lookup: CDR1 SGHNT, CDR2 YYREEE (reference sequence). CDR3 DNA sequence: TGTGCCAGCAGCTCCGACAGGGATGGCTACACCTTC. Translated: CASSSDRDGYTF. Full variable domain (missing parts from reference TRBV5-4 and TRBJ1-2): ETGVTQSPTHLIKTRGQQVTLRCSSQSGHNTVSWYQQALGQGPQFIFQYYREEENGRGNFPPRFSGLQFPNYSSELNVNALELDDSALYLCASSSDRDGYTFGSGTRLTVV.

The gene calls are TRBV7-9 and TRBJ2-7; TRBD1 might be the D (7 bases). Per germline, CDR1 SEHNR and CDR2 FQNEAQ (reference sequence). Between the trimmed V and J ends, which lost 5 bases and 5 bases, there was a span of 19 bases. CDR3 length equals 15 residues. The CDR3 loop is CASSPGVTGYHEQYF. The CDR3 DNA sequence: TGTGCCAGCAGCCCGGGGGTGACAGGGTACCACGAGCAGTACTTC.

This rearrangement joins TRBV5-1 to TRBJ2-1; maybe TRBD2 (6 bases). V was clipped by 1 base and J by 6 bases, with 14 bases between them. CDR3 size: 15 residues. Germline CDR1 and CDR2: SGHRS and YFSETQ. CDR3 protein: CASSLYSGTLNEQFF. The DNA of the CDR3 is TGCGCCAGCAGCTTGTATAGCGGAACCCTCAATGAGCAGTTCTTC.

V gene TRBV10-3 combines with J gene TRBJ1-5, with D perhaps matching TRBD1 (6 bases). Trimming removed 4 bases at V and 12 bases at J, with 16 bases between. The germline V gene encodes CDR1 ENHRY and CDR2 SYGVKD. The CDR3 extends over 13 amino acids. In DNA, the CDR3 is TGTGCCATCAGTGGACAGGAGGATGGGAGCCAGCATTTT. It translates to CAISGQEDGSQHF.

This sequence joins TRBV5-1 and TRBJ2-7, with D perhaps TRBD2 (7 bases). The CDR3 consists of 14 residues. Germline V lookup: CDR1 SGHRS, CDR2 YFSETQ. V gave up 1 base and J gave up 7 bases, with 15 bases separating them. This chain's CDR3 is CASSLWGGAWEQYF. The CDR3 DNA is TGCGCCAGCAGCTTGTGGGGGGGCGCATGGGAGCAGTACTTC.

The chain links TRBV19 to TRBJ2-2; 7 bases are a match to TRBD2. The germline V gene has CDR1 LNHDA and CDR2 SQIVND (reference sequence). The V and J ends lost 6 bases and 0 bases, in that order; junction bases with no gene match: 10. The CDR3 runs to 17 residues. The CDR3 DNA sequence: TGTGCCAGTAGCCGCACGGTGGCGGGGGCGAACACCGGGGAGCTGTTTTTT. Its translation: CASSRTVAGANTGELFF. The full variable domain, its missing parts supplied by reference TRBV19 and TRBJ2-2, is DGGITQSPKYLFRKEGQNVTLSCEQNLNHDAMYWYRQDPGQGLRLIYYSQIVNDFQKGDIAEGYSVSREKKESFPLTVTSAQKNPTAFYLCASSRTVAGANTGELFFGEGSRLTVL.

The chain is built from TRBV4-3 and TRBJ2-7, with a weak D call TRBD2 (6 bases). This CDR3 is 13 amino acids long. In germline, CDR1 is LGHNA, CDR2 YSLEER. The ends were cut back, 3 bases at V and 3 bases at J, with 9 bases in the middle. The CDR3 reads CASSQGLSYEQYF. DNA for the CDR3: TGCGCCAGCAGCCAGGGACTGAGCTACGAGCAGTACTTC.

The chain couples TRBV27 to TRBJ2-7; tentative D call: TRBD1 (7 bases). The CDR3 has 15 residues. V was clipped by 6 bases and J by 2 bases, with 17 bases between them. CDR1 MNHEY and CDR2 SMNVEV come from the germline V gene (reference sequence). The DNA for the CDR3 is TGTGCCAGCAGACACGGCGGGACAGTAACCTACGAGCAGTACTTC. Translating gives CASRHGGTVTYEQYF.

V and J are TRBV5-1 and TRBJ2-2; 9 bases line up with TRBD2. J gave up 4 bases and V 0 bases, and 7 bases lay outside the gene matches. CDR3 length: 17 residues. Per germline, CDR1 SGHRS and CDR2 YFSETQ. The CDR3 DNA reads as TGCGCCAGCAGCTTGGCGTCTAGCGGGACGTTCACCGGGGAGCTGTTTTTT. It is translated as CASSLASSGTFTGELFF.

J is TRBJ2-2 and V is TRBV11-3; D is perhaps TRBD2 (5 bases). CDR3 length: 15 residues. Germline lookup yields CDR1 SGHNT and CDR2 YENEEA. V was clipped by 1 base and J by 0 bases, with 6 bases between them. The CDR3 nucleotides are TGTGCCAGCAGCTTAGGGAGGCCGAACACCGGGGAGCTGTTTTTT. Translated: CASSLGRPNTGELFF. Based on the CDR3 plus reference TRBV11-3 and TRBJ2-2, the full variable domain is EAGVVQSPRYKIIEKKQPVAFWCNPISGHNTLYWYLQNLGQGPELLIRYENEEAVDDSQLPKDRFSAERLKGVDSTLKIQPAELGDSAVYLCASSLGRPNTGELFFGEGSRLTVL.